These T cell receptor beta chains were read from a single sample in a study of T-cell memory formation after mild COVID-19. Via MiXCR, TCRdb re-called the 5' RACE reads, giving one row per CDR3 protein. The table records around 300,000 distinct CDR3 sequences, around 15% of them present only once. Sequenced input: PBMCs or a T cell subset sorted from them (not recorded which). These receptors were taken from a young man who had mild COVID-19 (a few samples of this study predate the infection). Cell type and time point are not known. Both conserved end residues are part of each CDR3. Each record gives: V gene, clone size, D gene, J gene, CDR3 protein, CDR3 DNA. A D gene is named only where the DNA matches it firmly. Expanded clones are given a class, and other clones once, few, many or no size at all.

TRBV7-9,few,TRBD1,TRBJ1-6,CASSTRPRQGGSPLHF,TGTGCCAGCAGCACCCGCCCCAGACAGGGTGGTTCACCCCTCCACTTT
TRBV18,-,-,TRBJ1-1,CASSPPARGPSEAFF,TGTGCCAGCTCACCACCGGCAAGGGGTCCCTCTGAAGCTTTCTTT
TRBV9,-,-,TRBJ2-2,CASSVVPNTGELFF,TGTGCCAGCAGCGTAGTGCCGAACACCGGGGAGCTGTTTTTT
TRBV12-3/TRBV12-4,few,-,TRBJ1-1,CASSLVRDVEAFF,TGTGCCAGCAGTTTAGTCAGGGATGTTGAAGCTTTCTTT
TRBV5-1,few,-,TRBJ1-2,CASSLAATGGYTF,TGCGCCAGCAGCTTGGCCGCTACAGGAGGCTACACCTTC
TRBV28,few,-,TRBJ1-2,CASAFGFVFDPEQVRSNGYTF,TGTGCCAGCGCCTTCGGTTTTGTCTTTGACCCCGAGCAAGTCCGGAGTAATGGCTACACCTTC
TRBV6-2/TRBV6-3,few,TRBD1,TRBJ1-1,CASSYTGTGWTEAFF,TGTGCCAGCAGTTACACAGGGACAGGGTGGACTGAAGCTTTCTTT
TRBV6-6,-,-,TRBJ1-3,CASSSFLQQSSGNTIYF,TGTGCCAGCAGTTCGTTCCTTCAACAGAGCTCTGGAAACACCATATATTTT
TRBV6-4,few,-,TRBJ2-4,CASRKEDAKNIQYF,TGTGCCAGCAGAAAGGAGGATGCCAAAAACATTCAGTACTTC
TRBV6-5,-,-,TRBJ1-5,CASSRISGSNQPQHF,TGTGCCAGCAGCCGAATCTCGGGTAGCAATCAGCCCCAGCATTTT
TRBV5-1,many,TRBD2,TRBJ2-1,CASSLSSGGYNEQFF,TGTGCCAGCAGTTTATCTAGCGGGGGTTACAATGAGCAGTTCTTC
TRBV6-2/TRBV6-3,many,-,TRBJ2-5,CASSYSTGQETQYF,TGTGCCAGCAGTTACTCTACGGGACAAGAGACCCAGTACTTC
TRBV7-9,-,TRBD1,TRBJ1-6,CASSLGDRVWSSYNSPLHF,TGTGCCAGCAGCTTAGGAGACAGGGTTTGGAGCTCCTATAATTCACCCCTCCACTTT
TRBV10-3,many,TRBD2,TRBJ2-5,CAIRSSGGQETQYF,TGTGCCATCAGATCTAGCGGGGGCCAAGAGACCCAGTACTTC
TRBV5-1,many,-,TRBJ1-1,CASSLSGVTTEAFF,TGCGCCAGCAGCTTAAGCGGGGTTACGACTGAAGCTTTCTTT
TRBV5-1,few,-,TRBJ2-5,CASSFNTETQYF,TGCGCCAGCAGCTTTAACACGGAGACCCAGTACTTC
TRBV6-5,few,TRBD2,TRBJ2-6,CASSYPMGLAGGQLGPSGANVLTF,TGTGCCAGCAGTTACCCCATGGGACTAGCGGGGGGGCAGCTAGGCCCCTCTGGGGCCAACGTCCTGACTTTC
TRBV27,few,-,TRBJ1-1,CASSLAPTEAFF,TGTGCCAGCAGTTTAGCTCCCACTGAAGCTTTCTTT
TRBV2,-,-,TRBJ1-6,CASSVVNSPLHF,TGTGCCAGCAGTGTCGTGAATTCACCCCTCCACTTT
TRBV3-1,-,TRBD2,TRBJ2-7,CASSQPGGDWGRNEQYF,TGTGCCAGCAGCCAACCGGGAGGGGACTGGGGTAGGAACGAGCAGTACTTC
TRBV2,-,-,TRBJ2-7,CASSEAGRGRYEQYF,TGTGCCAGCAGTGAAGCGGGCAGGGGAAGGTACGAGCAGTACTTC
TRBV28,many,-,TRBJ1-1,CASTPMGWNTEAFF,TGTGCCAGCACCCCGATGGGCTGGAACACTGAAGCTTTCTTT
TRBV5-5,many,-,TRBJ1-4,CASSLGLGHEKLFF,TGTGCCAGCAGCTTGGGATTGGGCCATGAAAAACTGTTTTTT
TRBV7-2,-,TRBD1,TRBJ1-1,CASSHPGQGGRNTEAFF,TGTGCCAGCAGCCACCCGGGACAGGGCGGTAGGAACACTGAAGCTTTCTTT
TRBV2,-,TRBD1,TRBJ1-6,CASSGQGLGHSPLHF,TGTGCCAGCAGTGGACAGGGGTTAGGGCATTCACCCCTCCACTTT
TRBV27,many,TRBD2,TRBJ2-3,CASKHGGVSTDTQYF,TGTGCCAGCAAACACGGGGGGGTAAGCACAGATACGCAGTATTTT
TRBV20-1,few,-,TRBJ1-4,CSARRSEANEKLFF,TGCAGTGCTAGAAGGTCAGAGGCTAATGAAAAACTGTTTTTT
TRBV7-9,many,-,TRBJ2-1,CASSLAGAGEQFF,TGTGCCAGCAGCTTAGCAGGAGCGGGCGAGCAGTTCTTC
TRBV12-5,-,TRBD1,TRBJ1-5,CASGPPGTGAGNQPQHF,TGTGCTAGTGGTCCTCCCGGGACAGGGGCAGGAAATCAGCCCCAGCATTTT
TRBV29-1,few,-,TRBJ1-1,CSVQPRLNTEAFF,TGCAGCGTTCAACCCAGGTTGAACACTGAAGCTTTCTTT
TRBV10-3,-,TRBD1,TRBJ2-5,CAISVQADREETQYF,TGTGCCATCAGTGTTCAAGCGGACAGGGAAGAGACCCAGTACTTC
TRBV27,-,TRBD1,TRBJ2-5,CASSSSGQGAQTQYF,TGTGCCAGCAGTTCAAGTGGACAGGGGGCGCAGACCCAGTACTTC
TRBV12-3/TRBV12-4,many,-,TRBJ2-3,CASRDISGTQYF,TGTGCCAGCAGGGATATATCAGGAACGCAGTATTTT
TRBV7-2,-,-,TRBJ1-1,CASKGREKAEAFF,TGTGCCAGCAAAGGGAGGGAAAAGGCTGAAGCTTTCTTT
TRBV27,-,TRBD2,TRBJ2-3,CASSRRLAGGRDTQYF,TGTGCCAGCAGCCGCAGACTAGCGGGGGGGCGGGATACGCAGTATTTT
TRBV7-8,many,-,TRBJ1-5,CASSRRNYQPQHF,TGTGCCAGCAGCCGCCGTAATTATCAGCCCCAGCATTTT
TRBV6-6,-,-,TRBJ2-3,CASRLTGGQAWILSRVDTQYF,TGTGCCAGCAGACTTACCGGTGGACAAGCCTGGATTTTGTCTCGGGTAGATACGCAGTATTTT
TRBV5-1,many,TRBD1,TRBJ1-1,CASTLGGTALNTEAFF,TGCGCCAGCACCTTGGGCGGGACAGCCCTGAACACTGAAGCTTTCTTT
TRBV4-1,many,TRBD1,TRBJ1-5,CASSQDWTQTGIYQPQHF,TGCGCCAGCAGCCAAGATTGGACGCAGACAGGGATCTATCAGCCCCAGCATTTT
TRBV6-5,many,-,TRBJ1-5,CASSYNNQPQHF,TGTGCCAGCAGTTACAATAATCAGCCCCAGCATTTT
TRBV29-1,few,-,TRBJ2-1,CSVEDPASLTNEQFF,TGCAGCGTTGAAGATCCAGCCTCCTTAACGAATGAGCAGTTCTTC
TRBV4-3,-,-,TRBJ1-5,CASSPGPGAGNQPQHF,TGCGCCAGCAGCCCGGGCCCCGGAGCGGGCAATCAGCCCCAGCATTTT
TRBV4-2,few,TRBD1,TRBJ1-6,CASSHPTGGYNSPLHF,TGTGCCAGCAGCCACCCGACAGGGGGCTATAATTCACCCCTCCACTTT
TRBV6-1,-,-,TRBJ2-1,CASSEWGTRSGYNEQFF,TGTGCCAGCAGTGAATGGGGGACGAGGTCGGGATACAATGAGCAGTTCTTC
TRBV6-6,-,-,TRBJ1-1,CASSQQGTEAFF,TGTGCCAGCAGTCAACAGGGCACTGAAGCTTTCTTT
TRBV9,few,-,TRBJ2-2,CASSVGTVHHGELFF,TGTGCCAGCAGCGTAGGGACGGTTCATCACGGGGAGCTGTTTTTT
TRBV7-6,few,-,TRBJ2-2,CASSLMTGSNTGELFF,TGTGCCAGCAGCTTAATGACTGGGAGTAACACCGGGGAGCTGTTTTTT
TRBV28,few,TRBD1,TRBJ1-4,CASSSGQGSEKLFF,TGTGCCAGCAGCTCCGGACAGGGGAGTGAAAAACTGTTTTTT
TRBV12-3/TRBV12-4,-,TRBD2,TRBJ2-3,CASSPSPTSGLDTDTQYF,TGTGCCAGCAGTCCTAGCCCAACTAGCGGATTAGACACAGATACGCAGTATTTT
TRBV4-3,few,TRBD2,TRBJ2-4,CASSQTGTSGENIQYF,TGCGCCAGCAGCCAAACCGGGACTAGCGGGGAAAACATTCAGTACTTC
TRBV20-1,many,-,TRBJ2-3,CSARGPGQDTQYF,TGCAGTGCTAGGGGTCCAGGTCAGGATACGCAGTATTTT
TRBV4-3,-,-,TRBJ2-1,CASSQDRTSRGDEQFF,TGCGCCAGCAGCCAAGATAGAACGAGCAGGGGTGATGAGCAGTTCTTC
TRBV4-3,-,-,TRBJ2-7,CASSQGGLGWDEQYF,TGCGCCAGCAGCCAGGGCGGTTTGGGGTGGGACGAGCAGTACTTC
TRBV6-5,many,-,TRBJ1-2,CVTSGTNYGYTF,TGCGTGACTAGTGGAACAAACTATGGCTACACCTTC
TRBV11-2,-,-,TRBJ2-7,CASSFLQSYEQYF,TGTGCCAGCAGCTTTCTACAGTCATACGAGCAGTACTTC
TRBV19,once,-,TRBJ1-1,CASSEWALPAFF,TGTGCCAGTTCCGAATGGGCCCTCCCGGCTTTCTTT
TRBV2,few,-,TRBJ2-7,CASSEVLAYEQYF,TGTGCCAGCAGTGAGGTCTTGGCCTACGAGCAGTACTTC
TRBV2,many,TRBD1,TRBJ1-3,CASSRDRAGNTIYF,TGTGCCAGCAGTAGGGACAGGGCTGGAAACACCATATATTTT
TRBV7-6,few,-,TRBJ2-7,CASSFSQRYEQYF,TGTGCCAGCAGCTTCAGTCAGCGGTACGAGCAGTACTTC
TRBV2,-,-,TRBJ1-2,CASSDYYGYTF,TGTGCCAGCAGTGACTACTATGGCTACACCTTC